This T cell receptor beta chain derives from a study of metastatic and nonmetastatic thyroid tumors. General study points: Across blood and tumor, TCR beta diversity in malignant thyroid tumors was reportedly significantly higher than in benign nodules.

There were no patients who had received any treatment before thyroid surgery. Regarding this clone: The antigen remains undetermined.

Deletions cut 5 bases from V and 7 bases from J, with 12 bases between. Germline V gives CDR1 SEHNR, CDR2 FQNEAQ (reference sequence). This CDR3 contains 13 residues. Original processing methods: Researchers built a distant-metastasis classifier for papillary thyroid cancer that drew on CDR3 differences across clinicopathological groups. TCRdb re-processed the PCR reads through MiXCR. TCRdb's processing, not the authors', yielded these V and J calls. This table has over 10,000 clones, about 26% appearing once. The sequenced material came from tumor tissue. The chain carries TRBV7-9 and TRBJ2-1; maybe TRBD2 (5 bases). The origin of this receptor is a female donor with papillary thyroid cancer or a benign thyroid nodule (not recorded which). Some clones in this sample may be carry-over from other donors' samples. Here the CDR3 DNA reads TGTGCCAGCAGCCAAACACTAGTAAATGAGCAGTTCTTC. This encodes CASSQTLVNEQFF.